This record looks at one T cell receptor beta chain sequence and its context. The data originate from a study of blood T cell repertoires in COVID-19. Whole-study context: The cDNA or gDNA used as material had been derived from T cells, B-cell-depleted T cells, or PBMCs.

This CDR3 comprises 13 residues. Unmatched junction bases numbered 6, after V lost 6 bases and J lost 7 bases. Germline-derived CDR1 and CDR2 are LNHDA and SQIVND (reference sequence). In the original workflow: How many nucleated cells were present was estimated from reference gene primer amplification. Libraries were prepared by immunoSEQ multiplex PCR; TCRdb keeps only in-frame clonotypes and omits some of them. That table supplies the V and J calls and clone size; D and trimming were determined from the DNA. The sample lists about 110,000 clones; about 85% were seen once. This sequence was found in a human donor in a cohort sampled during active COVID-19. The chain joins TRBV19 to TRBJ2-1; TRBD1 aligns across 7 bases. Sequencing used peripheral blood. CDR3 sequence: CASRRQGTNEQFF. The CDR3 DNA is TGTGCCAGTAGAAGACAGGGAACTAATGAGCAGTTCTTC.